These T cell receptor beta chains were read from a single sample in a study of T-cell memory formation after mild COVID-19. From the 5' RACE reads, TCRdb called clonotypes with MiXCR, one entry per CDR3 protein. The profile shows 350,000 to 500,000 distinct CDR3 sequences, less than 25% of them singletons. Source material: PBMCs or a T cell subset sorted from them (not recorded which). These receptors were collected from an adult woman who had mild COVID-19 (a few samples of this study predate the infection). Cell type and time point are not known. Both conserved end residues are trimmed from each CDR3.

J gene: TRBJ2-1; V gene: TRBV14; CDR3 protein: ASSQVSSSYNEQF
J gene: TRBJ2-1; V gene: TRBV12-3/TRBV12-4; CDR3 protein: ASTLGPGDEQF
J gene: TRBJ2-5; V gene: TRBV24-1; CDR3 protein: ATGQQETQY
J gene: TRBJ2-7; V gene: TRBV7-2; CDR3 protein: ASSPTGTYYEQY
J gene: TRBJ2-1; V gene: TRBV7-9; CDR3 protein: ASSPTSGGNNEQF
J gene: TRBJ2-7; V gene: TRBV7-2; CDR3 protein: ASSWNYEQY
J gene: TRBJ1-2; V gene: TRBV5-1; CDR3 protein: ASTGDYMAYGYT
J gene: TRBJ2-1; V gene: TRBV5-1; CDR3 protein: ASSFGNNNEQF
J gene: TRBJ2-3; V gene: TRBV2; CDR3 protein: ASSEKAVTDTQY
J gene: TRBJ2-1; V gene: TRBV12-3/TRBV12-4; CDR3 protein: ASSPRAGGDNEQF
J gene: TRBJ1-3; V gene: TRBV5-1; CDR3 protein: ASSLTHSGSGNTIY